The 17 T cell receptor beta chains presented below share a single source sample, sequenced in a study of T-cell reconstitution after alpha-beta-depleted transplantation in children. TCRbeta library construction was performed incorporating unique molecular identifiers. MiXCR was run by TCRdb on the PCR reads, yielding one entry per CDR3 protein. This sample yields around 200,000 distinct CDR3 sequences, of which roughly a sixth are seen a single time; around 44% belongs to the top ten. The sequencing here drew on PBMCs, mostly from graft donor cells, taken 360 days after TCRalphabeta/CD19-depleted stem cell transplant. All receptors come from a male patient aged 2-15 years who had a stem cell transplant for acute lymphoblastic leukemia, so the T cells may come from the graft donor.

In this sample, this clonotype turned up many times. The chain employs TRBV10-2 and TRBJ2-2; 9 nucleotides line up with TRBD1. Losses at the gene ends were 9 bases for V and 1 base for J; bases not matched to a gene: 6. The CDR3 has 15 residues. Germline V gene sequence: CDR1 WSHSY, CDR2 SAAADI. CDR3 DNA sequence: TGCGCCAGTCGGCCGGGACAGGGGAACACCGGGGAGCTGTTTTTT. Translating gives CASRPGQGNTGELFF.

The V and J genes are TRBV29-1 and TRBJ2-7, with D hard to call. Trimming took off 2 bases at V and 1 base at J, with 12 bases between the two ends. From germline, CDR1 is SQVTM and CDR2 ANQGSEA. This CDR3 contains 14 residues. The CDR3 here is CSVEPPRWSYEQYF. DNA for the CDR3: TGCAGCGTTGAACCCCCCCGTTGGTCCTACGAGCAGTACTTC.

This clonotype has a handful of counts. The chain uses TRBV7-2 and TRBJ2-1; the D is unclear. Germline V gene lookup returns CDR1 SGHTA and CDR2 FQGNSA. The length of the CDR3 is 12 residues. V was cut by 4 bases and J by 7 bases, with 8 bases left in between. The CDR3 is CASSYPGNEQFF. The CDR3 bases are TGTGCCAGCAGCTACCCCGGGAATGAGCAGTTCTTC.

This clonotype was observed a single time. The chain has TRBV29-1 and TRBJ1-1; D unresolved. The germline V and J ends were trimmed by 6 bases and 0 bases, with 17 bases remaining between them. In germline, CDR1 is SQVTM, CDR2 ANQGSEA. This CDR3 spans 15 amino acids. CDR3 in DNA: TGCAGCGTCGCGAGACCGTTATCCATGAACACTGAAGCTTTCTTT. It specifies CSVARPLSMNTEAFF.

The chain has TRBV5-1 and TRBJ2-3; 8 positions agree with TRBD2. The CDR3 is made up of 15 amino acids. J was trimmed by 9 bases and V by 4 bases; bases with no gene match: 13. Germline CDR1 is SGHRS and CDR2 is YFSETQ. CDR3 sequence (DNA): TGCGCCAGCAGCCCTGGACTAGCCGCCAAGGAAACGCAGTATTTT. Protein: CASSPGLAAKETQYF.

The V and J genes are TRBV11-2 and TRBJ2-7; D not resolved. The CDR3 is made up of 12 amino acids. V lost 8 bases to trimming and J lost 1 base, with 9 bases between them. Per germline, CDR1 SGHAT and CDR2 FQNNGV. The CDR3 DNA is TGTGCCAGCCGAGTGGGTTCCTACGAGCAGTACTTC. Translation: CASRVGSYEQYF.

The J gene is TRBJ2-1, the V gene TRBV27, with TRBD2 matching 9 bases. V was clipped by 6 bases and J by 3 bases; unmatched bases: 6. CDR3 size: 15 residues. CDR1 and CDR2 from the germline V gene are MNHEY and SMNVEV (reference sequence). CDR3 loop: CASRTGGRVYNEQFF. DNA for the CDR3: TGTGCCAGCAGAACAGGCGGGAGGGTCTACAATGAGCAGTTCTTC.

V is TRBV18 and J is TRBJ1-1, with TRBD1 as a possible D gene (5 bases). The CDR3 has 15 amino acids. Germline CDR1 KGHSH, CDR2 LQKENI. V was shortened by 8 bases and J by 5 bases, with 21 bases between the two germline ends. CDR3 nucleotide sequence: TGTGCCAGCCGACATTCCAGGGCCCTGGGGACTGAAGCTTTCTTT. It specifies CASRHSRALGTEAFF.

V usage is TRBV28 and J usage is TRBJ2-1; D remains ambiguous. Trimming shortened V by 2 bases and J by 3 bases, and 8 bases separated the two germline ends. The CDR3 has 14 residues. The germline CDR1 and CDR2 sequences are MDHEN and SYDVKM. CDR3 sequence reads: CASSLGSYYNEQFF. The CDR3 DNA sequence: TGTGCCAGCAGTTTAGGCAGCTACTACAATGAGCAGTTCTTC.

Comment on this clonotype: At one end the junction does not follow the germline gene, possibly because of a read error. The chain links TRBV6-5 to TRBJ2-7; either TRBD1 or TRBD2 may supply D (5 bases each). Per germline, CDR1 MNHEY and CDR2 SVGAGI. The CDR3 runs 14 residues. CDR3 residues: CASSYSGASSEQYF. As DNA, the CDR3 is TGTGCCAGCAGCTACTCCGGGGCCTCTAGCGAGCAGTACTTC.

This clonotype has ten or more counts. The chain carries TRBV6-5 and TRBJ1-6; 7 bases line up with TRBD1. V shed 1 base, J shed 7 bases, and the junction held 16 bases outside the gene matches. Per germline, CDR1 MNHEY and CDR2 SVGAGI. The CDR3 sequence is 19 residues long. The CDR3 sequence is CASSYLETGYTVGNSPLHF. The CDR3 coding sequence is TGTGCCAGCAGTTACTTGGAGACAGGGTATACTGTGGGCAATTCACCCCTCCACTTT.

The chain joins TRBV28 to TRBJ2-2, with D perhaps TRBD1 or TRBD2 (5 bases each). The CDR3 totals 16 residues. Germline values: CDR1 MDHEN, CDR2 SYDVKM. The ends were cut back, 1 base at V and 4 bases at J, with 13 bases in the middle. CDR3 residues: CASSLYGDVGTGELFF. The CDR3 DNA reads TGTGCCAGCAGTTTATATGGGGACGTAGGCACCGGGGAGCTGTTTTTT.

This chain links TRBV20-1 with TRBJ1-2; 9 bases align to TRBD1. V lost 6 bases and J lost 4; bases outside the gene matches: 9. The CDR3 totals 14 residues. CDR1 DFQATT and CDR2 SNEGSKA come from the germline V gene (reference sequence). For the CDR3, the DNA is TGCAGTGCCCAGCGACAGGGGGTTGGCTATGGCTACACCTTC. It specifies CSAQRQGVGYGYTF.

This clonotype was seen ten or more times. The genes are TRBV7-6 and TRBJ2-7; D unclear. Trimming cost V 2 bases and J 0 bases, with 5 bases left between them. This CDR3 is 13 amino acids long. CDR1 and CDR2 from the germline V gene are SGHVS and FNYEAQ. CDR3 residues: CASSLYSSYEQYF. The DNA of the CDR3 is TGTGCCAGCAGCTTATATAGCTCCTACGAGCAGTACTTC.

This clonotype was detected only a few times. This chain links TRBV27 with TRBJ1-1; D is uncertain. Germline CDR1 is MNHEY and CDR2 is SMNVEV (reference sequence). This CDR3 spans 14 amino acids. Trimming cost V 0 bases and J 11 bases, with 16 bases left between them. The CDR3 loop is CASSLSGGILGAFF. As DNA, the CDR3 is TGTGCCAGCAGTTTATCCGGTGGAATATTGGGTGCTTTCTTT.

This clonotype has at least ten counts. The chain couples TRBV6-5 to TRBJ1-2; no definite D call. The ends were cut back, 7 bases at V and 8 bases at J, with 17 bases in the middle. This CDR3 is 13 amino acids long. Germline CDR1 MNHEY, CDR2 SVGAGI. Written as DNA, the CDR3 is TGTGCCAGCACCAACTCAGCGGATGGCGGCTACACCTTC. Translation: CASTNSADGGYTF.

At least ten counts were recorded for this clonotype. The chain carries TRBV5-4 and TRBJ2-7; perhaps D is TRBD1 or TRBD2 (6 bases each). Trimming removed 4 bases at V and 3 bases at J, with 17 bases between. CDR1 and CDR2 from the germline V gene are SGHNT and YYREEE (reference sequence). The CDR3 is 15 residues long. The CDR3: CASSNRGLPNYEQYF. In DNA, the CDR3 is TGTGCCAGCAGCAATCGGGGGCTCCCAAACTACGAGCAGTACTTC.